These 23 T cell receptor beta chains share one sample of origin, sequenced in a study of control samples from healthy donors and cancer patients. Produced via immunoSEQ multiplex PCR; TCRdb's table is partial and in-frame only. The table has over 200,000 clones, about 80% seen once. The sequenced sample consisted of PBMCs. Source of these receptors: a woman aged 60-75 years with lung cancer.

This clone came up once. The CDR3 loop is CASSIGTRVRGYTF. For the CDR3, the DNA is TGTGCCAGTAGTATTGGGACCAGGGTACGAGGCTACACCTTC. The chain carries TRBV19 and TRBJ1-2; D may be TRBD1 (5 bases). Trimming took off 3 bases at V and 8 bases at J, with 16 bases between the two ends. The germline V gene has CDR1 LNHDA and CDR2 SQIVND (reference sequence). The CDR3 length is 14 residues.

V is TRBV7-9 and J is TRBJ1-2; TRBD1 might be the D (6 bases). This CDR3 is 13 amino acids long. Germline V lookup: CDR1 SEHNR, CDR2 FQNEAQ (reference sequence). V dropped 5 bases and J dropped 4 bases, with 11 bases sitting between them. CDR3 sequence: CASSPDSFYGYTF. CDR3 coding DNA: TGTGCCAGCAGCCCGGACAGCTTCTATGGCTACACCTTC.

This chain links TRBV28 with TRBJ1-5; D is unclear. The ends were cut back, 3 bases at V and 8 bases at J, with 29 bases in the middle. This CDR3 region has 19 residues. Germline V gene data show CDR1 as MDHEN and CDR2 as SYDVKM. Written as DNA, the CDR3 is TGTGCCAGCAGTTTGACTTCCATCTCATGGGCGGGTGTCGGTAAGCCCCAGCATTTT. Translation: CASSLTSISWAGVGKPQHF.

The chain uses TRBV2 and TRBJ1-1; no clear D. V was cut by 6 bases and J by 1 base, with 12 bases left in between. CDR1 is SNHLY, CDR2 FYNNEI, per germline. The CDR3 extends over 14 amino acids. The CDR3 nucleotides are TGTGCCAGCAGCAGCCTTCTACCGAACACTGAAGCTTTCTTT. This codes for CASSSLLPNTEAFF.

This clone was found once. V and J are TRBV2 and TRBJ2-7; 8 bases are a match to TRBD1. V dropped 4 bases and J dropped 4; count of bases not matched to a gene: 0. This CDR3 spans 12 amino acids. Per the germline V gene, CDR1 is SNHLY and CDR2 is FYNNEI. Here the CDR3 DNA reads TGTGCCAGCAGTGGGGACAGGTACGAGCAGTACTTC. Residues: CASSGDRYEQYF.

Here the CDR3 DNA reads TGTGCCAGTAGTATAGATCCCGGGGTAGGATCACCCCTCCACTTT. Encoded protein: CASSIDPGVGSPLHF. The chain joins TRBV19 to TRBJ1-6; D is ambiguous. The germline V gene encodes CDR1 LNHDA and CDR2 SQIVND (reference sequence). Trimming removed 0 bases from V and 10 bases from J, with 13 bases in between. This CDR3 comprises 15 residues. Combining the CDR3 with reference TRBV19 and TRBJ1-6 gives the whole variable domain DGGITQSPKYLFRKEGQNVTLSCEQNLNHDAMYWYRQDPGQGLRLIYYSQIVNDFQKGDIAEGYSVSREKKESFPLTVTSAQKNPTAFYLCASSIDPGVGSPLHFGNGTRLTVT.

V is TRBV3-1 (or the pseudogene TRBV3-2) and J is TRBJ1-3; D gene uncertain. V was cut by 3 bases and J by 4 bases, with 13 bases left in between. Germline V gives CDR1 LGHDT, CDR2 YNNKEL (reference sequence). This CDR3 comprises 15 residues. The DNA for the CDR3 is TGTGCCAGCAGCCATGAGGGCCTCTCAGGAAACACCATATATTTT. Translation gives CASSHEGLSGNTIYF.

The chain joins TRBV5-1 to TRBJ2-7; TRBD1 is a possible D gene (6 bases). This CDR3 has 14 residues. Per the germline V gene, CDR1 is SGHRS and CDR2 is YFSETQ. V lost 2 bases and J lost 3, with 12 bases in between. The DNA for the CDR3 is TGCGCCAGCAGCTTAGGGACACTCGACTACGAGCAGTACTTC. This encodes CASSLGTLDYEQYF.

The CDR3 DNA reads as TGTGCCTGGAGTCAAACAAGTGAAGCTTTCTTT. The encoded protein is CAWSQTSEAFF. This sequence joins TRBV30 and TRBJ1-1; D remains unclear. V was cut by 2 bases and J by 7 bases, with 8 bases left in between. The CDR3 contains 11 residues. Germline values: CDR1 GTSNPN, CDR2 SVGIG (reference sequence).

V usage is TRBV19 and J usage is TRBJ1-3; D gene ambiguous. In germline, CDR1 is LNHDA, CDR2 SQIVND (reference sequence). This CDR3 region has 16 residues. Trimming left V 6 bases short and J 0 bases short, with 15 bases between. The CDR3 protein is CASRLRRTSSGNTIYF. CDR3 nucleotide sequence: TGTGCCAGTAGACTCCGTCGGACGAGCTCTGGAAACACCATATATTTT. The entire variable domain, with the rest obtained from reference TRBV19 and TRBJ1-3, is as follows: DGGITQSPKYLFRKEGQNVTLSCEQNLNHDAMYWYRQDPGQGLRLIYYSQIVNDFQKGDIAEGYSVSREKKESFPLTVTSAQKNPTAFYLCASRLRRTSSGNTIYFGEGSWLTVV.

Turning to this clone: The same CDR3 is also encoded by other DNA sequences in this sample. The chain uses TRBV10-3 and TRBJ2-7; D remains ambiguous. The CDR3 is 13 amino acids. V was shortened by 3 bases and J by 1 base, with 7 bases between the two germline ends. Germline values: CDR1 ENHRY, CDR2 SYGVKD. DNA for the CDR3: TGTGCCATCAGTGAAGACACGTCCTACGAGCAGTACTTC. Translating gives CAISEDTSYEQYF.

J is TRBJ2-3 and V is TRBV18, with 8 bases identical to TRBD1. The V and J ends lost 3 bases and 6 bases, in that order; junction bases with no gene match: 2. This CDR3 contains 13 residues. Germline V gene sequence: CDR1 KGHSH, CDR2 LQKENI. CDR3 coding DNA: TGTGCCAGCTCACCGACAGGGGCGGATACGCAGTATTTT. It specifies CASSPTGADTQYF. Complete variable domain (other parts from reference TRBV18 and TRBJ2-3): NAGVMQNPRHLVRRRGQEARLRCSPMKGHSHVYWYRQLPEEGLKFMVYLQKENIIDESGMPKERFSAEFPKEGPSILRIQQVVRGDSAAYFCASSPTGADTQYFGPGTRLTVL.

This sequence joins TRBV6-5 and TRBJ1-1; 7 bases match TRBD1. The V segment lost 2 bases and the J segment 5 bases; nucleotides outside the gene matches: 2. This CDR3 region has 13 residues. The V gene's germline CDR1 is MNHEY and CDR2 SVGAGI. The CDR3 DNA reads TGTGCCAGCAGTTACGACAGGGTGACTGAAGCTTTCTTT. Encoded protein: CASSYDRVTEAFF.

The chain couples TRBV12-3 or TRBV12-4 to TRBJ1-5; weak D call: TRBD1 (5 bases). V shed 7 bases and J shed 8 bases, with 15 bases lying between them. CDR3 size: 13 residues. CDR3 sequence (DNA): TGTGCCAGCACTAGTCAGGGAACTGAGCCCCAGCATTTT. Amino acid sequence: CASTSQGTEPQHF.

This clone occurred once. The same CDR3 can be traced to other DNA sequences in this sample. V and J are TRBV7-9 and TRBJ2-5, with 8 bases matching TRBD1. Per germline, CDR1 SEHNR and CDR2 FQNEAQ (reference sequence). The V segment lost 5 bases and the J segment 2 bases; nucleotides outside the gene matches: 10. The CDR3 totals 16 residues. The CDR3 here is CASSLTGAMGQETQYF. Written as DNA, the CDR3 is TGTGCCAGCAGCCTGACAGGGGCCATGGGACAAGAGACCCAGTACTTC.

This chain uses TRBV5-1 with TRBJ2-1; 11 bases map to TRBD2. CDR1 and CDR2 (germline): SGHRS, YFSETQ. Trimming took 1 base from V and 7 from J; bases not matched to a gene: 7. The CDR3 is made up of 16 amino acids. CDR3 amino acids: CASSLQTSGVSNEQFF. The CDR3 DNA follows: TGCGCCAGCAGCTTGCAGACTAGCGGGGTGTCAAATGAGCAGTTCTTC.

This chain connects TRBV19 to TRBJ1-1; TRBD1 matches 9 bases. Germline CDR1 and CDR2: LNHDA and SQIVND (reference sequence). There are 15 residues in the CDR3. V shed 1 base, J shed 5 bases, and the junction held 5 bases outside the gene matches. The CDR3 nucleotides are TGTGCCAGTAGTATAGGACAGGGGGGATTTACTGAAGCTTTCTTT. Translated, it gives CASSIGQGGFTEAFF.

This clone occurred once. The rearrangement joins TRBV28 to TRBJ2-5, with D uncertain. Germline CDR1 is MDHEN and CDR2 is SYDVKM. V lost 3 bases, J lost 6 bases, and 8 bases lay in between. The CDR3 contains 12 residues. The CDR3 DNA reads TGTGCCAGCAGTTTCCTGGAACAGACCCAGTACTTC. Amino acid sequence: CASSFLEQTQYF.

The gene calls are TRBV7-9 and TRBJ1-6, with D possibly matching TRBD1 (5 bases). Trimming removed 1 base from V and 7 bases from J, with 20 bases in between. This CDR3 is 18 amino acids long. The germline V gene encodes CDR1 SEHNR and CDR2 FQNEAQ (reference sequence). The DNA for the CDR3 is TGTGCCAGCAGCTTAGTTTCGATAGTTGGGCAGGGCAATTCACCCCTCCACTTT. Its protein is CASSLVSIVGQGNSPLHF.

The rearrangement links TRBV7-9 to TRBJ2-5; TRBD1 matches 12 bases. Germline CDR1 reads SEHNR; CDR2 reads FQNEAQ (reference sequence). The junction had 6 bases not matched to a gene; V was cut back by 5 bases and J by 5 bases. The CDR3 totals 15 residues. The CDR3: CASSPGDRGRETQYF. CDR3 nucleotides: TGTGCCAGCAGCCCGGGGGACAGGGGGCGCGAGACCCAGTACTTC.

This chain joins TRBV14 and TRBJ2-5, with D uncertain. V gave up 2 bases and J gave up 2 bases, with 9 bases separating them. The CDR3 is 14 amino acids. CDR1 and CDR2 (germline): SGHDN, FVKESK. CDR3 DNA: TGTGCCAGCAGCCAATTACTTTTTCAAGAGACCCAGTACTTC. Translating gives CASSQLLFQETQYF.

The chain carries TRBV10-3 and TRBJ2-7; D is uncertain. Germline V lookup: CDR1 ENHRY, CDR2 SYGVKD. V dropped 3 bases and J dropped 12 bases, with 18 bases sitting between them. The CDR3 sequence is 13 residues long. CDR3 DNA sequence: TGTGCCATCAGTGACTCCCCCTTGGGGTTAGGGTACTTC. This codes for CAISDSPLGLGYF.

The table lists this clone with a few counts. The V gene is TRBV7-9, the J gene TRBJ1-5, with D hard to call. CDR3 length equals 13 residues. Between the trimmed V and J ends, which lost 1 base and 1 base, there was a span of 2 bases. Germline values: CDR1 SEHNR, CDR2 FQNEAQ (reference sequence). The CDR3 is CASSLDSNQPQHF. CDR3 coding DNA: TGTGCCAGCAGCTTAGACAGCAATCAGCCCCAGCATTTT.